This T cell receptor (beta chain) was sequenced during a study of cytomegalovirus exposure and HLA in healthy donors. Study-wide results and limits: In a later analysis, TCR beta V- and J-gene trimming was associated with a missense DCLRE1C variant.

Germline V gene lookup returns CDR1 SEHNR and CDR2 FQNEAQ (reference sequence). Deletions cut 3 bases from V and 2 bases from J, with 19 bases between. The CDR3 loop spans 17 amino acids. PCR employed 60 Vbeta and 13 Jbeta primers. The protocol was immunoSEQ multiplex PCR, while the TCRdb copy is restricted to in-frame clones and leaves out a portion. The sample yields 110,000 or so clones, more than 65% seen once. As concerns this clone: No antigen is known for it.

The genes are TRBV7-9 and TRBJ1-2; D is undetermined. The sequenced sample consisted of PBMCs. The source is a woman aged 18-29 years in good health and CMV-seronegative. CDR3 residues: CASSLGQTNSKNYGYTF. The CDR3, as DNA: TGTGCCAGCAGCTTGGGCCAGACCAACTCAAAGAACTATGGCTACACCTTC.